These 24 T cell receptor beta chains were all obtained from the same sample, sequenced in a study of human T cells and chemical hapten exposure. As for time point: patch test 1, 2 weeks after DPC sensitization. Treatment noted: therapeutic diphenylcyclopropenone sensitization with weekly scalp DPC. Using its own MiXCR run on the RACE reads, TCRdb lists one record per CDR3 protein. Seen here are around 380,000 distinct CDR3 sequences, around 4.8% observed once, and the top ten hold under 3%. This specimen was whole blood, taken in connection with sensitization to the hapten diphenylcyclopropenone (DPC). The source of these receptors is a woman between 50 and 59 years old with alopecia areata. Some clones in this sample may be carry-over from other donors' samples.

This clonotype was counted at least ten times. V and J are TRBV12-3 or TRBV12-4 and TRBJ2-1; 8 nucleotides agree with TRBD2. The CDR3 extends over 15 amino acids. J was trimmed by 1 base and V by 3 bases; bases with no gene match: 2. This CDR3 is CASSFTGGSYNEQFF. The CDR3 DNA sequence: TGTGCCAGCAGTTTTACGGGAGGGTCCTACAATGAGCAGTTCTTC.

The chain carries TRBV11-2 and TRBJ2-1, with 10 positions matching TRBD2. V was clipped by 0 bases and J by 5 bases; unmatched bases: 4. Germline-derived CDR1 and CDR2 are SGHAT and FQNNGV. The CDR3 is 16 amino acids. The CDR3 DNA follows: TGTGCCAGCAGCTTAGAGCTAGCGGGGGTACACAATGAGCAGTTCTTC. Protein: CASSLELAGVHNEQFF.

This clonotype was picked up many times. The CDR3 sequence: CASSEASFSNQPQHF. The CDR3, as DNA: TGTGCCAGCAGCGAGGCGTCGTTTAGCAATCAGCCCCAGCATTTT. This chain joins TRBV7-9 and TRBJ1-5; D not certain. Trimming stripped 5 bases from V and 0 bases from J, with 11 bases between. This CDR3 comprises 15 residues. Germline CDR1 reads SEHNR; CDR2 reads FQNEAQ (reference sequence). The full variable domain, completed using reference TRBV7-9 and TRBJ1-5, is DTGVSQNPRHKITKRGQNVTFRCDPISEHNRLYWYRQTLGQGPEFLTYFQNEAQLEKSRLLSDRFSAERPKGSFSTLEIQRTEQGDSAMYLCASSEASFSNQPQHFGDGTRLSIL.

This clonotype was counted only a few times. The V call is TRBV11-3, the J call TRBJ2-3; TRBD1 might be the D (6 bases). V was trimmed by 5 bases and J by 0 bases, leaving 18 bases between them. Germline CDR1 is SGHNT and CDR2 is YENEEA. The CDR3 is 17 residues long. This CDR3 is CASSPRAVGASTDTQYF. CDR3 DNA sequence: TGTGCCAGCAGCCCCCGGGCGGTGGGGGCCAGCACAGATACGCAGTATTTT.

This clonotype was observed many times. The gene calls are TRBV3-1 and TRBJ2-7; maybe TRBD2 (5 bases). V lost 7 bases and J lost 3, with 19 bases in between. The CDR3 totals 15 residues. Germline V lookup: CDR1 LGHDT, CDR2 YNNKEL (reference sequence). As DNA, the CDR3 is TGTGCCAGCACCTTAGGGAGCCATCGAAACTACGAGCAGTACTTC. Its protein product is CASTLGSHRNYEQYF.

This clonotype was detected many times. CDR3 region: CAVGQGETQYF. CDR3 coding DNA: TGTGCCGTTGGACAGGGAGAGACCCAGTACTTC. The genes are TRBV10-3 and TRBJ2-5; TRBD1 agrees at 8 bases. Germline V gene sequence: CDR1 ENHRY, CDR2 SYGVKD. The CDR3 has 11 amino acids. Losses at the gene ends were 11 bases for V and 4 bases for J; bases not matched to a gene: 3.

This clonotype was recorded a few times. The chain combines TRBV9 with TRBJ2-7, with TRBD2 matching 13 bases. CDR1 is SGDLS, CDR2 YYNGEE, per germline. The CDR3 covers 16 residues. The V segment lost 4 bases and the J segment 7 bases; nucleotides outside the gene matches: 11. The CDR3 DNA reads TGTGCCAGCAGCCCTGACGGACTAGCGGGAGTGGGGGAGCAGTACTTC. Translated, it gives CASSPDGLAGVGEQYF.

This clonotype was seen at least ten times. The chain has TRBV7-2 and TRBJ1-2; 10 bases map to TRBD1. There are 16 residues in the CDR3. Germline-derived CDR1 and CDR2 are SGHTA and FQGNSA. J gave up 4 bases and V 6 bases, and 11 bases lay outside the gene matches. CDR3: CASSSTGTGAPYGYTF. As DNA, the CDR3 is TGTGCCAGCAGTTCTACCGGGACAGGGGCTCCCTATGGCTACACCTTC. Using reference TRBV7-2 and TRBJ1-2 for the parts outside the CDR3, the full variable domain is GAGVSQSPSNKVTEKGKDVELRCDPISGHTALYWYRQSLGQGLEFLIYFQGNSAPDKSGLPSDRFSAERTGGSVSTLTIQRTQQEDSAVYLCASSSTGTGAPYGYTFGSGTRLTVV.

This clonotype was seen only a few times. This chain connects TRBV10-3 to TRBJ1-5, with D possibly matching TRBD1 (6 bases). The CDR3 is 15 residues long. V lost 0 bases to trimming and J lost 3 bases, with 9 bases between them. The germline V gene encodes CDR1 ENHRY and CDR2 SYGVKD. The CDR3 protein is CAISESGGHNQPQHF. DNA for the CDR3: TGTGCCATCAGTGAGTCCGGGGGACACAATCAGCCCCAGCATTTT.

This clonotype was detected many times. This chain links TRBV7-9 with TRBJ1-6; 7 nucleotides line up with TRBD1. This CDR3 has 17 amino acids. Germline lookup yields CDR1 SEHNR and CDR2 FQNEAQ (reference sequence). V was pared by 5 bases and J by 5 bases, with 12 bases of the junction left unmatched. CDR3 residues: CASSLPRADRDNSPLHF. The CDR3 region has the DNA TGTGCCAGCAGCCTCCCCAGGGCCGACAGGGATAATTCACCCCTCCACTTT.

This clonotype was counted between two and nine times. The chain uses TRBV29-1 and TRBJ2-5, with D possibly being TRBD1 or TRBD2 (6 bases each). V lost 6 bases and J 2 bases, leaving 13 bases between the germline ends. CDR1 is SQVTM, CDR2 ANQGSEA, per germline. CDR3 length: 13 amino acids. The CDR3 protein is CSVRGQIQETQYF. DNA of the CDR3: TGCAGCGTGCGGGGACAAATACAAGAGACCCAGTACTTC.

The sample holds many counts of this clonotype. The CDR3 reads CASSFNGADTQYF. The CDR3 DNA is TGTGCCAGCAGCTTTAACGGGGCGGATACGCAGTATTTT. V and J are TRBV7-2 and TRBJ2-3, with D perhaps TRBD1 or TRBD2 (5 bases each). Deletions cut 3 bases from V and 6 bases from J, with 10 bases between. The CDR3 consists of 13 residues. Germline assignment: CDR1 SGHTA and CDR2 FQGNSA.

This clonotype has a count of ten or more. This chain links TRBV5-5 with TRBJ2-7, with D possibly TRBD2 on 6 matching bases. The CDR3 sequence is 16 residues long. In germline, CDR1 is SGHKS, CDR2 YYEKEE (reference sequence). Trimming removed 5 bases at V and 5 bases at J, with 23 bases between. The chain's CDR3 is CASRQGARTEGHEQYF. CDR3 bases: TGTGCCAGCAGGCAGGGCGCCCGGACGGAGGGGCACGAGCAGTACTTC.

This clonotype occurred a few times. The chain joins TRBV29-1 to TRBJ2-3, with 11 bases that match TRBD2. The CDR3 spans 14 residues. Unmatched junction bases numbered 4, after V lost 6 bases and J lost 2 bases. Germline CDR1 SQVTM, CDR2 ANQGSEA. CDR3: CSVRLAGHTDTQYF. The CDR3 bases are TGCAGCGTAAGACTAGCGGGACACACAGATACGCAGTATTTT.

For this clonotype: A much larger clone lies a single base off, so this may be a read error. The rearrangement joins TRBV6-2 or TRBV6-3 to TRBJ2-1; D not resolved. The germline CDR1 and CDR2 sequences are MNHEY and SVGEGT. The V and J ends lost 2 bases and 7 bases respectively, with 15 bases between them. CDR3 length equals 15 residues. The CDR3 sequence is CASSYEVGMWNEQFF. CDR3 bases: TGTGCCAGCAGTTACGAGGTAGGGATGTGGAATGAGCAGTTCTTC.

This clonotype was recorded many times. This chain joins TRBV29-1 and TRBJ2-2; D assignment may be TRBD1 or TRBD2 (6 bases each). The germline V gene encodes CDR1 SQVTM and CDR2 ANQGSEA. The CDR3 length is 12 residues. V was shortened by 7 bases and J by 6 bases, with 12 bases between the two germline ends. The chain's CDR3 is CSAGGGSGELFF. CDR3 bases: TGCAGCGCCGGAGGGGGATCCGGGGAGCTGTTTTTT.

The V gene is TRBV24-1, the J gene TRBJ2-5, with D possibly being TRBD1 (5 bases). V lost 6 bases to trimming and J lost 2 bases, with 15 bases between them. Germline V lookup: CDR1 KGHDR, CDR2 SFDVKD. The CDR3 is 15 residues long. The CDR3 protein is CATSSPESGQETQYF. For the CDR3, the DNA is TGTGCCACCAGTAGTCCCGAGTCAGGGCAAGAGACCCAGTACTTC.

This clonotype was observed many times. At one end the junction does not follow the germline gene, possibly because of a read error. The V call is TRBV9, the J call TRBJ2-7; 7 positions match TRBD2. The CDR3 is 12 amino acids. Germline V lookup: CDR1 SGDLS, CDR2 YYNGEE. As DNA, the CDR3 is TGTGCCAGCAGCTTTCGCGCGGGACTAAACTTTTTC. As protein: CASSFRAGLNFF.

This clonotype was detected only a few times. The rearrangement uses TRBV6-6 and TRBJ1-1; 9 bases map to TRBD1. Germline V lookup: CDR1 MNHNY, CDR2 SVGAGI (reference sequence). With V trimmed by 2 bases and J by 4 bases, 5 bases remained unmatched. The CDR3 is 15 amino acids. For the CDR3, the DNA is TGTGCCAGCAGTTACGGGGGACAGGGAGGCACTGAAGCTTTCTTT. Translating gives CASSYGGQGGTEAFF.

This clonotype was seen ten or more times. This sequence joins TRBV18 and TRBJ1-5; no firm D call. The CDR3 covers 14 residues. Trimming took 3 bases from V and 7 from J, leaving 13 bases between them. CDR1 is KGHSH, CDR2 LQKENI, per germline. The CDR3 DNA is TGTGCCAGCTCACCCACCCAAGGAGGGCAGCCCCAGCATTTT. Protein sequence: CASSPTQGGQPQHF.

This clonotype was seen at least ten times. CDR3 protein: CASTGTATKAFF. DNA of the CDR3: TGTGCCAGCACAGGGACGGCAACAAAAGCTTTCTTT. This chain links TRBV11-2 with TRBJ1-1, with D possibly TRBD1 on 5 matching bases. V lost 7 bases and J 9 bases, leaving 15 bases between the germline ends. Germline V CDR1 and CDR2: SGHAT, FQNNGV. This CDR3 is built from 12 residues.

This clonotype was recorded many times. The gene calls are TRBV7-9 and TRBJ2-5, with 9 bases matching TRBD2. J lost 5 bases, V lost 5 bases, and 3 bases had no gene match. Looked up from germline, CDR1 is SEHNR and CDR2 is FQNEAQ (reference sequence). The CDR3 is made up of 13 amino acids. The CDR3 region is CASSPSGVETQYF. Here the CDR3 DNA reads TGTGCCAGCAGCCCTAGCGGGGTGGAGACCCAGTACTTC.

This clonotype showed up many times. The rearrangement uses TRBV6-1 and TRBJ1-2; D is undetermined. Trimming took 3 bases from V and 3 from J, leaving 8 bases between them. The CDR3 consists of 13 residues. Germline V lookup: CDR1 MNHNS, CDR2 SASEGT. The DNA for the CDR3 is TGTGCCAGCAGTGAGGGATCCTACTATGGCTACACCTTC. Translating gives CASSEGSYYGYTF.

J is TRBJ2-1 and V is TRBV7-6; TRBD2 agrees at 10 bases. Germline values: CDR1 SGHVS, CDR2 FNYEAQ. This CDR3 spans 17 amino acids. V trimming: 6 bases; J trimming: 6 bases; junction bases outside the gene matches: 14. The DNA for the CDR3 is TGTGCCAGCAGACCTACCTTGCTAGCGGGAGTTTCCAATGAGCAGTTCTTC. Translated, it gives CASRPTLLAGVSNEQFF. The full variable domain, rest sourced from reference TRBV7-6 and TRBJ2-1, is GAGVSQSPRYKVTKRGQDVALRCDPISGHVSLYWYRQALGQGPEFLTYFNYEAQQDKSGLPNDRFSAERPEGSISTLTIQRTEQRDSAMYRCASRPTLLAGVSNEQFFGPGTRLTVL.